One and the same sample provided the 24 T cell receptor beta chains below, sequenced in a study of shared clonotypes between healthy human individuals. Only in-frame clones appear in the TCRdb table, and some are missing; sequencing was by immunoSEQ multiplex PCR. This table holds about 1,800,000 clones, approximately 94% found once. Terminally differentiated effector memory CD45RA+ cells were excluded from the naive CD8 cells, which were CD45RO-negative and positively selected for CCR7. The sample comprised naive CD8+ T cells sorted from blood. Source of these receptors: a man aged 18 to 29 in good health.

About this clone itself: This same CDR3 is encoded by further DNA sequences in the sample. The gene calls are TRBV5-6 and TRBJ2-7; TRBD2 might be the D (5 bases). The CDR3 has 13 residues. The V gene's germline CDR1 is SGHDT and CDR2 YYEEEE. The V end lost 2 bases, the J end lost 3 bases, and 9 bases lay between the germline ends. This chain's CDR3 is CASSLVGSYEQYF. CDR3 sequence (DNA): TGTGCCAGCAGCTTAGTAGGGAGCTACGAGCAGTACTTC.

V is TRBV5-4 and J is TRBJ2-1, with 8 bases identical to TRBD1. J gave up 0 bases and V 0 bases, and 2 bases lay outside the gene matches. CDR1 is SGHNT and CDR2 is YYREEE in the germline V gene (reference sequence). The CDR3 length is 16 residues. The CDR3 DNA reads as TGTGCCAGCAGCTTGGAAGGGACAGGCTCCTACAATGAGCAGTTCTTC. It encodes CASSLEGTGSYNEQFF. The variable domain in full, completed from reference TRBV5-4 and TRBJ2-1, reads ETGVTQSPTHLIKTRGQQVTLRCSSQSGHNTVSWYQQALGQGPQFIFQYYREEENGRGNFPPRFSGLQFPNYSSELNVNALELDDSALYLCASSLEGTGSYNEQFFGPGTRLTVL.

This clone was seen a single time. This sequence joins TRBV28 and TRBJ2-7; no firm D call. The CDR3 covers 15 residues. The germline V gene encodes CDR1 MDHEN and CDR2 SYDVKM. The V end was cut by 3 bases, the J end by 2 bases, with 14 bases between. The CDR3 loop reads CASSFPPGGAYEQYF. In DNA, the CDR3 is TGTGCCAGCAGTTTCCCCCCCGGCGGCGCCTACGAGCAGTACTTC.

The CDR3 sequence is CASSDFAYSNQPQHF. Here the CDR3 DNA reads TGTGCCAGCAGTGACTTTGCTTATAGCAATCAGCCCCAGCATTTT. This chain links TRBV27 with TRBJ1-5; D not certain. CDR1 and CDR2 from the germline V gene are MNHEY and SMNVEV (reference sequence). V lost 5 bases, J lost 0 bases, and 11 bases lay in between. This CDR3 is 15 amino acids long.

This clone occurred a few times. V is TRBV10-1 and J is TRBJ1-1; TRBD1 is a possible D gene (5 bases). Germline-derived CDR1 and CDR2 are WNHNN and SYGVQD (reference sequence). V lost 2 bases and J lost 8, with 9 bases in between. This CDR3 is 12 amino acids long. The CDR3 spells CASSEGGPEAFF. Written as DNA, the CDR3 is TGCGCCAGCAGTGAGGGGGGACCCGAAGCTTTCTTT.

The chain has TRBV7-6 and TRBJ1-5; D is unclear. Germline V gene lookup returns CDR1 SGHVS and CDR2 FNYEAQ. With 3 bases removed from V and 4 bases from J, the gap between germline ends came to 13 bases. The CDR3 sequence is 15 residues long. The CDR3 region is CASSLGRESNQPQHF. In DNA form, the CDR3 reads TGTGCCAGCAGCTTGGGAAGGGAAAGTAATCAGCCCCAGCATTTT.

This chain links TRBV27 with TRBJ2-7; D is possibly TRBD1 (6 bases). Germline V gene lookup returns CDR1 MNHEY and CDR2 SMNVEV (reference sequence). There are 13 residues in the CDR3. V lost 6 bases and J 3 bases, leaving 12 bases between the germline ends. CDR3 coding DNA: TGTGCCAGCAGCGTGGACAGTTACTACGAGCAGTACTTC. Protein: CASSVDSYYEQYF.

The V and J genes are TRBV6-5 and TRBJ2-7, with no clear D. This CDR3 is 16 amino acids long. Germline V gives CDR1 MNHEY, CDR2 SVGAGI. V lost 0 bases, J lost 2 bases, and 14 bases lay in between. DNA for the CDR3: TGTGCCAGCAGTTACTCGACCGGCCGAAGTCCCTACGAGCAGTACTTC. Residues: CASSYSTGRSPYEQYF.

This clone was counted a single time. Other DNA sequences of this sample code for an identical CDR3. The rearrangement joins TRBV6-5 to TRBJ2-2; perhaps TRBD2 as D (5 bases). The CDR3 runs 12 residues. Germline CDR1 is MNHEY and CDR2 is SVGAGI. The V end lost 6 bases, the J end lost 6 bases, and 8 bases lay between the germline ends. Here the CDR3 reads CASREGSGELFF. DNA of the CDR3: TGTGCCAGCAGAGAGGGCTCCGGGGAGCTGTTTTTT.

The CDR3 nucleotides read TGTGCCACCAGCATTGACAGGGGGATGACTCAGCCCCAGCATTTT. Residues: CATSIDRGMTQPQHF. The V and J genes are TRBV15 and TRBJ1-5; 9 nucleotides match TRBD1. V gave up 4 bases and J gave up 6 bases; unmatched junction bases: 7. Germline V gene sequence: CDR1 LNHNV, CDR2 YYDKDF (reference sequence). The CDR3 runs to 15 residues.

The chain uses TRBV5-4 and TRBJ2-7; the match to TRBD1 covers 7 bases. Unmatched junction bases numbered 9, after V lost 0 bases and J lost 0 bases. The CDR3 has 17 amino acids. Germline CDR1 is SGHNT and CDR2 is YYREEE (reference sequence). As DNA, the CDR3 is TGTGCCAGCAGCTTGGCACACCCCGGGACAGCCTCCTACGAGCAGTACTTC. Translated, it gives CASSLAHPGTASYEQYF.

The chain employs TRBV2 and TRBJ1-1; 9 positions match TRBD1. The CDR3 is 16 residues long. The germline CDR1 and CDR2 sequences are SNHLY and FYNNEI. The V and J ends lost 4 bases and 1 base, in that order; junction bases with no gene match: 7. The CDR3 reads CASSVRQGGPNTEAFF. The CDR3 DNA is TGTGCCAGCAGTGTTCGACAGGGGGGTCCGAACACTGAAGCTTTCTTT.

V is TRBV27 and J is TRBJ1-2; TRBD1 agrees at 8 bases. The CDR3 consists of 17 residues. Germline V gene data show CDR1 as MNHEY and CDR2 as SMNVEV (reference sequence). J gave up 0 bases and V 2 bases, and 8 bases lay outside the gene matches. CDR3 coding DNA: TGTGCCAGCAGTTTAACCCCCGGACAGGGCCCTAACTATGGCTACACCTTC. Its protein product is CASSLTPGQGPNYGYTF.

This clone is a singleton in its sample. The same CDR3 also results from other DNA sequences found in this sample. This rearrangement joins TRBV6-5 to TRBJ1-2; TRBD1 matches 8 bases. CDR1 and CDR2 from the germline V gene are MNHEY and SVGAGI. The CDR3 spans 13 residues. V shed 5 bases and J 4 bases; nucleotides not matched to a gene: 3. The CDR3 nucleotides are TGTGCCAGCAGTCCTGGGACAGGCTATGGCTACACCTTC. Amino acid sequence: CASSPGTGYGYTF.

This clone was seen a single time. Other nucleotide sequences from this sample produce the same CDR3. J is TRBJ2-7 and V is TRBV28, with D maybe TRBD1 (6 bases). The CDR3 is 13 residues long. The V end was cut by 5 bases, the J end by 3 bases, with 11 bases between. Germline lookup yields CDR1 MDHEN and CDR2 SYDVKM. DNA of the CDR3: TGTGCCAGCAGTCCCAGGACAGACTACGAGCAGTACTTC. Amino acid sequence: CASSPRTDYEQYF.

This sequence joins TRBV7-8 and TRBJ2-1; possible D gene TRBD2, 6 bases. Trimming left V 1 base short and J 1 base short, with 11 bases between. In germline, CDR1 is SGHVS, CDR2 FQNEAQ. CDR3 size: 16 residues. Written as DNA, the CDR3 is TGTGCCAGCAGCTTAGAGGGGACTGCTTCCTACAATGAGCAGTTCTTC. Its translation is CASSLEGTASYNEQFF.

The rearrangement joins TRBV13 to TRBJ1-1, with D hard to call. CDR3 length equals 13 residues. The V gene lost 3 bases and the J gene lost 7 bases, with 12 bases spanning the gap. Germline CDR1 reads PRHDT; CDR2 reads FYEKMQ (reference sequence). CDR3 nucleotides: TGTGCCAGCAGCTTCACTAGTCGGGGTGAAGCTTTCTTT. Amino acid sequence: CASSFTSRGEAFF.

CDR3 in DNA: TGTGCCAGCAGCTTATGGGCCGGGTCGGTGGGCACTGAAGCTTTCTTT. As protein: CASSLWAGSVGTEAFF. The V call is TRBV5-8, the J call TRBJ1-1; no clear D. Germline-derived CDR1 and CDR2 are SGHTS and YDEGEE. V lost 2 bases and J lost 4, with 18 bases in between. The CDR3 consists of 16 residues.

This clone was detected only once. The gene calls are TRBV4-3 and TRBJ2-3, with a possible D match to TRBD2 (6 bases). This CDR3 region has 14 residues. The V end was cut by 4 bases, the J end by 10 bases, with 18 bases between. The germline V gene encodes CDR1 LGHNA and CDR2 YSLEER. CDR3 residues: CASSPHEDGGAQYF. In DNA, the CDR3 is TGCGCCAGCAGCCCTCACGAGGACGGCGGGGCGCAGTATTTT.

The CDR3 DNA is TGCGCCAGCATCTTGACTAGCGGACCATGGGATGAGCAGTTCTTC. Its translation is CASILTSGPWDEQFF. The rearrangement joins TRBV10-2 to TRBJ2-1; TRBD2 agrees at 9 bases. The junction had 12 bases not matched to a gene; V was cut back by 7 bases and J by 8 bases. The CDR3 spans 15 residues. The germline V gene has CDR1 WSHSY and CDR2 SAAADI.

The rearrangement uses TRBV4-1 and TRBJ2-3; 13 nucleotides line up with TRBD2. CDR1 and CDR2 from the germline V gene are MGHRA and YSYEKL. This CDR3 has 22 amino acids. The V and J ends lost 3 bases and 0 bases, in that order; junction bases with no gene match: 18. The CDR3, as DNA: TGCGCCAGCAGCCACCCAATGGGGGTGACTAGCGGGGGGACCCGTAGCACAGATACGCAGTATTTT. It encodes CASSHPMGVTSGGTRSTDTQYF.

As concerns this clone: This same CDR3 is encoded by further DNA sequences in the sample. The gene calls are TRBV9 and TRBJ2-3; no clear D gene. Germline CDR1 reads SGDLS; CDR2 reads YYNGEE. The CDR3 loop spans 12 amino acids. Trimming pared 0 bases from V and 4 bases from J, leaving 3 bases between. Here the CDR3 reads CASSVGADTQYF. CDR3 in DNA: TGTGCCAGCAGCGTAGGGGCAGATACGCAGTATTTT.

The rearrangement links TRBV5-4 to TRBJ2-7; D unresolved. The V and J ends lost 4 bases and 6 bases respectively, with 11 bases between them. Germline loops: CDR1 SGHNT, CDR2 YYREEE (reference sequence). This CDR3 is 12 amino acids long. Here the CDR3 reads CASSPRGLEQYF. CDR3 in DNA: TGTGCCAGCAGCCCCCGTGGCCTCGAGCAGTACTTC.

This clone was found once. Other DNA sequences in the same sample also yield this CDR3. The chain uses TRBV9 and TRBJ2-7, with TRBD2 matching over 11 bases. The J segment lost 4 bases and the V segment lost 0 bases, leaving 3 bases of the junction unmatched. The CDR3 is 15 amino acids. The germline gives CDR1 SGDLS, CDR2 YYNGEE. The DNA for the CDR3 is TGTGCCAGCAGCGTAGCTAGCGGGGGGTTATACGAGCAGTACTTC. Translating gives CASSVASGGLYEQYF.